This T cell receptor (beta chain) was obtained from a study of identical twins. This clonotype has more than one count but fewer than ten. Its antigen is not identified. Study conclusions and caveats: A lower insertion count was a feature of abundant cord blood beta clonotypes, with no such feature in memory repertoires.

Each CDR3 protein is one row after TCRdb ran MiXCR on the 5' RACE reads. The table has some 590,000 distinct CDR3 sequences, approximately 10% seen once. These data are also associated with another study on yellow fever vaccine responses in identical twins.

The TCR originated in a woman between 18 and 29 years old in good health. The sequencing input was PBMCs.

The CDR3 loop reads CASSYRLAGNNEQFF. The CDR3 DNA reads TGTGCCAGCAGCTACAGACTAGCGGGGAACAATGAGCAGTTCTTC. V is TRBV11-1 and J is TRBJ2-1, with 11 bases matching TRBD2. Germline V gene sequence: CDR1 SGHAT, CDR2 FQDESV (reference sequence). V was pared by 4 bases and J by 5 bases, with 4 bases of the junction left unmatched. The CDR3 length is 15 residues.